The present T cell receptor beta chain was sequenced within a study of radiotherapy plus CTLA-4 blockade in lung cancer. Across the study: Patients showed objective responses in about 20% of cases and disease control in about 30%.

Germline CDR1 is WSHSY and CDR2 is SAAADI. Deletions cut 9 bases from V and 7 bases from J, with 18 bases between. The CDR3 loop spans 13 amino acids. Here immunoSEQ multiplex PCR was the method, and the copy in TCRdb shows in-frame clones only, minus some. This sample yields approximately 45,000 clones, of which over 55% are seen a single time; less than 20% belongs to the top ten. The chain carries TRBV10-2 and TRBJ1-1; D is ambiguous. This clonotype originated in a human donor with non-small cell lung cancer who had a partial response to radiotherapy plus ipilimumab. The sequences come from peripheral blood, collected from a patient treated with radiotherapy plus ipilimumab. Here the CDR3 DNA reads TGCGCCAGTCGGGGTAGGGTGGCAGATGAAGCTTTCTTT. Its protein product is CASRGRVADEAFF.